Sequencing of this T cell receptor beta chain was carried out in a study of PD-1 blockade in classical Hodgkin lymphoma. The wider study: Nivolumab dosed at 3 mg/kg went to patients intravenously every 2 weeks.

Sequenced by immunoSEQ multiplex PCR; TCRdb stores in-frame clones only, minus some. The sample consists of over 85,000 clones, approximately 94% of them appearing once. The count of this clone is one. Its antigen is as yet unknown. Time point noted: cycle 4 day 1 (C4D1), after 6 weeks of nivolumab. Relapse after autologous stem cell transplantation occurred in every patient, and brentuximab vedotin exposure varied. Complete response, partial response or progressive disease were the best responses. Study results and caveats: Partial responders and progressors had significantly lower baseline TCR diversity.

This TCR derives from a human donor with classical Hodgkin lymphoma. The starting material was peripheral blood mononuclear cells (PBMCs), obtained before the fourth cycle of nivolumab.

In DNA form, the CDR3 reads TGTGCCAGTACCTCCCGCGAGTCCAGCAATCAGCCCCAGCATTTT. This gives the protein CASTSRESSNQPQHF. This chain links TRBV19 with TRBJ1-5; D gene unclear. The V gene lost 7 bases and the J gene lost 1 base, with 14 bases spanning the gap. CDR1 and CDR2 from the germline V gene are LNHDA and SQIVND (reference sequence). CDR3 length: 15 amino acids.